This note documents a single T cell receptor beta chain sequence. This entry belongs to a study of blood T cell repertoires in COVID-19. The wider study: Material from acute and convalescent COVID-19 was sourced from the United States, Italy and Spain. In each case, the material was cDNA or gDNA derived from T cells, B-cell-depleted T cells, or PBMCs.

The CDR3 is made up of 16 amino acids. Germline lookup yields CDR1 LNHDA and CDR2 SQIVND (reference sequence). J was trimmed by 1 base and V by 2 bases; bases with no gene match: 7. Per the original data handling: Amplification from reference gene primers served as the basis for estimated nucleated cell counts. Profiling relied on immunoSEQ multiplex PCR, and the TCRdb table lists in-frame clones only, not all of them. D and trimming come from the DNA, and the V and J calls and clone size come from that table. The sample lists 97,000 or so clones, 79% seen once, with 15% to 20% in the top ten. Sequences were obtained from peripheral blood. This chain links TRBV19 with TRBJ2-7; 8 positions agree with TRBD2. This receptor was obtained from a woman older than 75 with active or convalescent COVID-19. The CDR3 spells CASSILTTSGSYEQYF. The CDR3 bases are TGTGCCAGTAGTATACTAACCACTAGCGGATCCTACGAGCAGTACTTC.